This T cell receptor beta chain was sequenced in a study of Ad26.COV2.S vaccination and SARS-CoV-2 variants. Whole-study findings and limits: It was reported that spike-specific CD8+ and CD4+ T cell responses were substantially broad after vaccination.

The CDR3 is 14 amino acids. The V end was cut by 4 bases, the J end by 5 bases, with 15 bases between. Germline V CDR1 and CDR2: LGHNA, YNFKEQ. Comment on this clone: The antigen is undetermined.

The repertoire was sequenced with immunoSEQ multiplex PCR; TCRdb's copy has only in-frame clones and lacks some. The repertoire consists of around 86,000 clones, with more than 70% occurring once and the leading ten covering 16%. The chain links TRBV4-2 to TRBJ2-7; D is undetermined. The origin of this receptor is a human donor who had recovered from COVID-19. Sequenced material: peripheral blood, taken after recovery from COVID-19. The CDR3 bases are TGTGCCAGCAGCCCTTACCCTAGTGAGAACGAGCAGTACTTC. This codes for CASSPYPSENEQYF.